Each of the 6 T cell receptor beta chains below was sequenced from the same sample in a study of T cell responses to AZD1222 COVID-19 vaccine. Profiled with immunoSEQ multiplex PCR; TCRdb holds only in-frame clones, not every one. The sample lists over 85,000 clones; around 89% were seen once. The input for sequencing was peripheral blood, taken on day 0 of AZD1222 vaccination. These receptors were obtained from an adult in good health.

The CDR3 DNA follows: TGCGCCAGCAGTGAATCGGTATTCCGCGACACAGATACGCAGTATTTT. Amino acid sequence: CASSESVFRDTDTQYF. The chain couples TRBV10-1 to TRBJ2-3, with D hard to call. The CDR3 contains 16 residues. Germline lookup yields CDR1 WNHNN and CDR2 SYGVQD (reference sequence). V shed 3 bases and J shed 2 bases, with 15 bases lying between them.

This sequence joins TRBV4-1 and TRBJ2-3; no clear D. The length of the CDR3 is 13 residues. Deletions cut 3 bases from V and 5 bases from J, with 9 bases between. CDR1 and CDR2 (germline): MGHRA, YSYEKL. CDR3 loop: CASSQGLGDTQYF. CDR3 DNA: TGCGCCAGCAGCCAGGGCCTAGGAGATACGCAGTATTTT.

The V gene is TRBV9, the J gene TRBJ1-1; D may be TRBD1 (6 bases). The CDR3 runs to 15 residues. CDR1 SGDLS and CDR2 YYNGEE come from the germline V gene. Trimming left V 3 bases short and J 0 bases short, with 12 bases between. The CDR3 nucleotides are TGTGCCAGCAGCGGCACAGGGACGGTGAACACTGAAGCTTTCTTT. Translating gives CASSGTGTVNTEAFF.

The genes are TRBV11-3 and TRBJ1-1; 10 positions match TRBD1. The trim removed 4 bases at V and 6 bases at J, leaving 2 bases unmatched. The CDR3 extends over 13 amino acids. The germline V gene has CDR1 SGHNT and CDR2 YENEEA. The CDR3 sequence: CASSSTGGPEAFF. DNA of the CDR3: TGTGCCAGCAGCTCGACAGGGGGCCCTGAAGCTTTCTTT.

This sequence joins TRBV3-1 (or the pseudogene TRBV3-2) and TRBJ1-1; D may be TRBD1 (5 bases). Germline V gene data show CDR1 as LGHDT and CDR2 as YNNKEL (reference sequence). V was shortened by 2 bases and J by 5 bases, with 21 bases between the two germline ends. The CDR3 loop spans 17 amino acids. Here the CDR3 reads CASSQNTRAGRGTEAFF. The CDR3 nucleotides are TGTGCCAGCAGCCAAAATACGAGGGCAGGTCGGGGGACTGAAGCTTTCTTT.

J is TRBJ1-1 and V is TRBV10-3, with TRBD1 matching 7 bases. Germline lookup yields CDR1 ENHRY and CDR2 SYGVKD. This CDR3 spans 12 amino acids. After removal of 5 bases from V and 10 bases from J, the junction contained 7 bases not matched to a gene. This CDR3 is CAISTGQLGAFF. Written as DNA, the CDR3 is TGTGCCATCAGTACGGGACAGTTGGGAGCTTTCTTT.